Listed below are T cell receptor beta chains from one sample, sequenced in a study of T cells in Graves' hyperthyroidism and ophthalmopathy. TCRdb re-derived calls from the multiplex PCR reads in MiXCR, one entry per CDR3 protein. This table has about 570,000 distinct CDR3 sequences, just over 45% appearing once. Sequenced input: peripheral blood or thyroid tissue (not recorded which). The receptors originated from an adult woman with Graves' disease, either hyperthyroidism or ophthalmopathy (not recorded which). The CDR3 runs from the conserved cysteine through the conserved F or W. The order of the fields is clone size, J gene, V gene, CDR3 protein. Expanded clones get a size class; other rows say once, few or many, or leave the size out.

>few|TRBJ1-4|TRBV10-3
CAISEGGPTNEKLFF
>-|TRBJ2-5|TRBV10-3
CAISVEGMMETQYF
>-|TRBJ1-2|TRBV7-9
CASSPMQGASYTF
>-|TRBJ2-7|TRBV2
CASRREEYF
>-|TRBJ1-6|TRBV2
CASSLHPRQNSPLHF
>many|TRBJ1-3|TRBV7-9
CASSLQGSSGNTIYF
>many|TRBJ2-5|TRBV7-9
CASSAPGGVRVETQYF
>-|TRBJ2-5|TRBV25-1
CARVRGRRETQYF
>-|TRBJ1-6|TRBV10-3
CAISDQPYPNSPLHF
>-|TRBJ1-1|TRBV5-1
CASSFLTGGEEAFF
>-|TRBJ1-1|TRBV10-3
CAISDPTAYRGTEAFF
>many|TRBJ2-7|TRBV6-5
CASIGQNYEQYF
>many|TRBJ1-4|TRBV2
CASSARAGGGEKLFF
>once|TRBJ2-5|TRBV10-3
CAISAESQGAAETQYF
>many|TRBJ2-6|TRBV5-1
CASSDGGGGANVLTF